The rows below give T cell receptor beta chains drawn from one sample of a study of cytomegalovirus exposure and HLA in healthy donors. Sequencing was performed with immunoSEQ multiplex PCR; in TCRdb, only in-frame clones are kept and a portion is missing. The sample carries 90,000 to 100,000 clones, 75% to 80% recorded once. The specimen sequenced was PBMCs. The source is a female donor in good health and CMV-seronegative. The CDR3 runs from the conserved cysteine through the conserved F or W. A D gene is named only where the DNA matches it firmly. Not every row has a clone size; where given, it reads once, few, many or a size class.

J gene,V gene,D gene,CDR3 length,clone size,CDR3 DNA,CDR3 protein
TRBJ2-7,TRBV6-5,.,14,.,TGTGCCAGCAGCCAACTTTGGAGCTCCTACGAGCAGTACTTC,CASSQLWSSYEQYF
TRBJ2-3,TRBV28,.,13,once,TGTGCCAGCAGTTTACCCCAGGCAGATACGCAGTATTTT,CASSLPQADTQYF
TRBJ2-3,TRBV12-5,.,10,once,TGTGCTAGGAGAACAGATACGCAGTATTTT,CARRTDTQYF
TRBJ2-2,TRBV29-1,.,14,.,TGCAGCGTTCATATCCAGCAGGCCACCGGGGAGCTGTTTTTT,CSVHIQQATGELFF
TRBJ2-1,TRBV18,.,16,.,TGTGCCAGCTCACCGCTTACAGGGATCTCCTACAATGAGCAGTTCTTC,CASSPLTGISYNEQFF
TRBJ2-7,TRBV6-5,TRBD1,15,.,TGTGCCAGCAGTAGAAGTCAGGGGGCCTCCTACGAGCAGTACTTC,CASSRSQGASYEQYF
TRBJ2-5,TRBV2,TRBD1,15,.,TGTGCCAGCACTGAGACAGGGCCCGTATCCTTGGAGCAGTACTTC,CASTETGPVSLEQYF
TRBJ1-1,TRBV11-2,.,15,.,TGTGCCAGCAGCTCCGCTATTCTTCGTCGCACTGAAGCTTTCTTT,CASSSAILRRTEAFF
TRBJ1-4,TRBV18,TRBD1,15,.,TGTGCCAGCTCGCCTTCAGGGGGCATAGCTGAAAAACTGTTTTTT,CASSPSGGIAEKLFF
TRBJ2-7,TRBV27,TRBD2,12,few,TGTGCCAGCAGTCCCCGCGGGAGCGAGCAGTACTTC,CASSPRGSEQYF
TRBJ2-3,TRBV9,.,15,few,TGTGCCAGCAGCGTACAGGGGAGCCCCACAGATACGCAGTATTTT,CASSVQGSPTDTQYF
TRBJ1-2,TRBV7-2,TRBD1,15,few,TGTGCCAGCAGCTCTAGGACAGGGGGGATCTATGGCTACACCTTC,CASSSRTGGIYGYTF
TRBJ1-5,TRBV18,.,15,.,TGTGCCAGCTCACTCACCTCCGGAGGCAATCAGCCCCAGCATTTT,CASSLTSGGNQPQHF
TRBJ2-7,TRBV7-9,.,11,.,TGTGCCAGCAGCCCTCCGGGGGAGCAGTACTTC,CASSPPGEQYF
TRBJ2-2,TRBV27,.,13,.,TGTGCCAGCAGTTTATCCTTCACCGGGGAGCTGTTTTTT,CASSLSFTGELFF
TRBJ1-6,TRBV27,TRBD1,15,.,TGTGCCAGCAGGCCCGGGACAGCTTATAATTCACCCCTCCACTTT,CASRPGTAYNSPLHF
TRBJ1-1,TRBV11-2,.,15,.,TGTGCCAGCACCAATAGGGGGGGGGTCCCCTCTGAAGCTTTCTTT,CASTNRGGVPSEAFF
TRBJ2-3,TRBV11-1,TRBD2,15,once,TGTGCCAGCAGCACGAGACTAGCGGGGGACGATACGCAGTATTTT,CASSTRLAGDDTQYF
TRBJ2-2,TRBV5-1,.,16,.,TGCGCCAGCAGCTTGGATTACGGTCCCCGAACCGGGGAGCTGTTTTTT,CASSLDYGPRTGELFF
TRBJ1-1,TRBV7-3,.,13,.,TGTGCCAGCAGCCAGTCGCGGGGCGGGGTCGCTTTCTTT,CASSQSRGGVAFF
TRBJ2-7,TRBV4-1,.,15,.,TGCGCCAGCAGCCAAGATTCCGGGTTTGCCTACGAGCAGTACTTC,CASSQDSGFAYEQYF
TRBJ2-5,TRBV29-1,.,13,.,TGCAGCGTTAGGCCTAGCGTCCAAGAGACCCAGTACTTC,CSVRPSVQETQYF
TRBJ2-1,TRBV5-4,.,15,.,TGTGCCAGCAGCTCAACAGGGAAAAGGCACAATGAGCAGTTCTTC,CASSSTGKRHNEQFF
TRBJ1-2,TRBV7-9,.,16,.,TGTTCCAGCAGCTCCGGTCGGACATCGCGTGCCTATGGCTACACCTTC,CSSSSGRTSRAYGYTF
TRBJ1-5,TRBV7-2,.,13,.,TGTGCCAGCAGCCCAGGGGTTATGCGGCCCCAGCATTTT,CASSPGVMRPQHF
TRBJ2-1,TRBV7-2,TRBD2,15,.,TGTGCCAGCAGCCCCTCGGGGGGGCTGTACAATGAGCAGTTCTTC,CASSPSGGLYNEQFF
TRBJ1-2,TRBV6-5,TRBD1,15,.,TGTGCCAGCAGCGGGGTCCGGGACAGCGGCTATGGCTACACCTTC,CASSGVRDSGYGYTF
TRBJ1-5,TRBV7-8,TRBD1,17,.,TGTGCCAGCAGCTTAGCGGCTGGGACAGGGGGCTTTCAGCCCCAGCATTTT,CASSLAAGTGGFQPQHF
TRBJ1-1,TRBV11-2,TRBD1,16,once,TGTGCCAGCAGCCCACCAGGGGGCGAGGAGAACACTGAAGCTTTCTTT,CASSPPGGEENTEAFF
TRBJ2-1,TRBV6-5,TRBD2,15,.,TGTGCCAGCAGTTACGGCGGGAGACTAAACAATGAGCAGTTCTTC,CASSYGGRLNNEQFF
TRBJ1-1,TRBV27,TRBD1,15,.,TGTGCCAGCAGAGACAGGGCTTTCGTGAACACTGAAGCTTTCTTT,CASRDRAFVNTEAFF
TRBJ2-4,TRBV9,TRBD1,17,.,TGTGCCAGCAGCGATAAGACAGGGGGCGGGTCCAAAAACATTCAGTACTTC,CASSDKTGGGSKNIQYF
TRBJ1-3,TRBV6-6,.,14,.,TGTGCCAGCAGCTCCCCAGGGGCTGGAAACACCATATATTTT,CASSSPGAGNTIYF
TRBJ2-6,TRBV11-2,.,19,.,TGTGCCAGCAGCTTAGACGAGAGACAGGTTCTTGCGGGGGCCAACGTCCTGACTTTC,CASSLDERQVLAGANVLTF
TRBJ1-1,TRBV10-3,TRBD1,15,.,TGTGCCATCATGGGACAGGGGGTTGGTAACACTGAAGCTTTCTTT,CAIMGQGVGNTEAFF
TRBJ2-5,TRBV2,TRBD1,11,few,TGTGCCACCGACAGGGCGGAGACCCAGTACTTC,CATDRAETQYF
TRBJ2-5,TRBV2,.,15,once,TGTGCCAGCACCCTAGACTATGCGAATCAAGAGACCCAGTACTTC,CASTLDYANQETQYF
TRBJ2-7,TRBV9,TRBD2,14,.,TGTGCCAGCAGCGTAGCGGGGGGGGAGTACGAGCAGTACTTC,CASSVAGGEYEQYF
TRBJ1-6,TRBV11-2,TRBD1,17,.,TGTGCCAGCAGCTTAGAGACAGGGGGGAGATATAATTCACCCCTCCACTTT,CASSLETGGRYNSPLHF
TRBJ2-1,TRBV19,.,13,.,TGTGCCAGTAAAGGGGAAGTTGGCTATGAGCAGTTCTTC,CASKGEVGYEQFF
TRBJ2-7,TRBV5-1,TRBD1,16,.,TGCGCCAGCAGCCAAACAGCCGGGACAGGGGCCTACGAGCAGTACTTC,CASSQTAGTGAYEQYF
TRBJ2-2,TRBV7-4,TRBD2,16,once,TGTGCCAGCAGCAAACTAGCGGGAGGACACACCGGGGAGCTGTTTTTT,CASSKLAGGHTGELFF
TRBJ2-2,TRBV10-3,TRBD2,16,.,TGTGCCATCAGTGAAAGTCCTAGCGGGAGGGCCGGGGAGCTGTTTTTT,CAISESPSGRAGELFF
TRBJ2-3,TRBV30,.,11,.,TGTGCCTGGAGCGTGAGGCAGACGCAGTATTTT,CAWSVRQTQYF
TRBJ1-2,TRBV6-5,.,13,.,TGTGCCAGCAGTTACCCGGGGGGCAATGGCTACACCTTC,CASSYPGGNGYTF
TRBJ2-7,TRBV19,.,13,.,TGTGCCACCTCCCGACAAGGTTCCTACGAGCAGTACTTC,CATSRQGSYEQYF
TRBJ2-4,TRBV6-6,.,13,.,TGTGCCAGCAGTTCGAACGCCCAGTCCATTCAGTACTTC,CASSSNAQSIQYF
TRBJ2-5,TRBV19,TRBD1,14,.,TGTGCCAGTAGTCTCCGGACAGGGGGTGAGACCCAGTACTTC,CASSLRTGGETQYF
TRBJ1-2,TRBV18,TRBD1,16,.,TGTGCCAGCTCACCGCTTGGGACAGGGGGCGACTATGGCTACACCTTC,CASSPLGTGGDYGYTF
TRBJ2-1,TRBV20-1,.,11,.,TGCAGTGCTACTACCCAGCGGTGCCAGTTCTTC,CSATTQRCQFF
TRBJ1-5,TRBV5-5,.,15,.,TGTGCCAGCAGCTTGGAGCCAGGGCGAAATCAGCCCCAGCATTTT,CASSLEPGRNQPQHF
TRBJ2-6,TRBV19,TRBD2,15,.,TGTGCCAGTAGTATGGGGGGGTCTGGGGCCAACGTCCTGACTTTC,CASSMGGSGANVLTF
TRBJ1-1,TRBV7-3,TRBD1,16,.,TGTGCCAGCAGCGGACAGACAGGGGGCCGAGGGACTGAAGCTTTCTTT,CASSGQTGGRGTEAFF